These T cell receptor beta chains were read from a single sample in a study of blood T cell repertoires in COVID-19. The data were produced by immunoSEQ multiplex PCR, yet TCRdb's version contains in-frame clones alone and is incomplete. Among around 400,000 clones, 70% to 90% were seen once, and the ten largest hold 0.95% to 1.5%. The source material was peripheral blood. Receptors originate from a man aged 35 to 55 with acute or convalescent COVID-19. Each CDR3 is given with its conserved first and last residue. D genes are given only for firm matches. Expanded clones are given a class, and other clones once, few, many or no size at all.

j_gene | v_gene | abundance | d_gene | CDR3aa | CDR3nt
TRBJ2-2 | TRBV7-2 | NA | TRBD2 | CASSLVLAGGELFF | TGTGCCAGCAGCTTAGTCCTAGCGGGCGGGGAGCTGTTTTTT
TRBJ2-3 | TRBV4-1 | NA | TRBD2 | CASSQDPGPRGTDTQYF | TGCGCCAGCAGCCAAGATCCGGGACCGCGGGGGACAGATACGCAGTATTTT
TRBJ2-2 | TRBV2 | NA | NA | CASSLAGGELFF | TGTGCCAGCAGCTTAGCCGGCGGGGAGCTGTTTTTT
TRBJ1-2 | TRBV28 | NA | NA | CASSQAGGRGYTF | TGTGCCAGCAGTCAAGCGGGGGGACGGGGCTACACCTTC
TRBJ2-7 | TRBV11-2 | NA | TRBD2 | CASSLVHGTSGLSEQYF | TGTGCCAGCAGCTTAGTGCATGGGACTAGCGGGTTAAGCGAGCAGTACTTC
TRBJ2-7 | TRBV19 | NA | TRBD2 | CASSIQRGAYEQYF | TGTGCCAGTAGTATCCAGCGGGGAGCCTACGAGCAGTACTTC
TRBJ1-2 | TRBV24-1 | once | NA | CATSDLSSYGYTF | TGTGCCACCAGTGATTTGTCCAGCTATGGCTACACCTTC
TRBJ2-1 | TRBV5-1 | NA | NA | CASSPATDPYNEQFF | TGCGCCAGCAGCCCTGCGACAGACCCTTACAATGAGCAGTTCTTC
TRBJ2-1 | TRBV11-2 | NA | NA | CASSLDRRLAPANEQFF | TGTGCCAGCAGCTTAGATCGTAGGCTAGCCCCCGCAAATGAGCAGTTCTTC
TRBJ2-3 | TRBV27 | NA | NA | CASSSRFGLGGIDTQYF | TGTGCCAGCAGTTCCCGATTTGGGCTGGGTGGAATAGATACGCAGTATTTT
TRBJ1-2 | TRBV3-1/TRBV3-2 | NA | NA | CASSHQSAQGNSNYGYTF | TGTGCCAGCAGCCACCAGAGTGCACAGGGAAACTCTAACTATGGCTACACCTTC
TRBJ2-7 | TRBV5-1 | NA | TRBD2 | CASSFTLAGNEQYF | TGCGCCAGCAGCTTTACACTAGCGGGAAACGAGCAGTACTTC
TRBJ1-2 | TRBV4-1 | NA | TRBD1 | CASSQGVPRGRGGYTF | TGCGCCAGCAGCCAAGGGGTACCCAGGGGGCGCGGTGGCTACACCTTC
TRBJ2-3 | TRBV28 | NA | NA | CASTPGTASTDTQYF | TGTGCCAGCACCCCCGGCACAGCTAGCACAGATACGCAGTATTTT
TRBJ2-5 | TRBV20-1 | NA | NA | CSASIRGASETQYF | TGCAGTGCTAGTATCCGGGGGGCCTCTGAGACCCAGTACTTC
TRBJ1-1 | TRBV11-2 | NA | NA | CASSSQGRSTEAFF | TGTGCCAGCAGCTCACAGGGCAGGAGCACTGAAGCTTTCTTT
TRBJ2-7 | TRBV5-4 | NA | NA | CASSRLQGSYEQYF | TGTGCCAGCAGCCGCCTACAGGGCTCCTACGAGCAGTACTTC
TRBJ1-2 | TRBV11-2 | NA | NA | CASSRLQNIPSYGYTF | TGTGCCAGCAGCCGGTTACAGAATATACCTTCCTATGGCTACACCTTC
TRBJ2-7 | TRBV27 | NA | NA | CASSLTGNEQYF | TGTGCCAGCAGCCTAACAGGGAACGAGCAGTACTTC
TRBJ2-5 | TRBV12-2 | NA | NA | CASRPGTAHQETQYF | TGTGCAAGTCGCCCTGGGACAGCACACCAAGAGACCCAGTACTTC
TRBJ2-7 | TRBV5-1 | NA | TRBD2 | CASSFPTSGGYEQYF | TGCGCCAGCAGCTTCCCTACTAGCGGGGGCTACGAGCAGTACTTC